This TCR beta chain was sequenced during a study of T cell changes during pregnancy in multiple sclerosis. TCRdb's table, derived via immunoSEQ multiplex PCR, lists solely in-frame clones and lacks some. The sample includes around 58,000 clones, 90% to 95% of them seen just once. Germline V gene lookup returns CDR1 LNHDA and CDR2 SQIVND (reference sequence). V dropped 3 bases and J dropped 0 bases, with 9 bases sitting between them. The CDR3 is 14 amino acids. The origin of this receptor is a female donor with multiple sclerosis, enrolled in a pregnancy study. The material was peripheral blood, obtained before pregnancy. The chain employs TRBV19 and TRBJ2-7, with D tentatively TRBD2 (6 bases). DNA for the CDR3: TGTGCCAGTAGTATGGGAGGATTCTCCTACGAGCAGTACTTC. The encoded protein is CASSMGGFSYEQYF.